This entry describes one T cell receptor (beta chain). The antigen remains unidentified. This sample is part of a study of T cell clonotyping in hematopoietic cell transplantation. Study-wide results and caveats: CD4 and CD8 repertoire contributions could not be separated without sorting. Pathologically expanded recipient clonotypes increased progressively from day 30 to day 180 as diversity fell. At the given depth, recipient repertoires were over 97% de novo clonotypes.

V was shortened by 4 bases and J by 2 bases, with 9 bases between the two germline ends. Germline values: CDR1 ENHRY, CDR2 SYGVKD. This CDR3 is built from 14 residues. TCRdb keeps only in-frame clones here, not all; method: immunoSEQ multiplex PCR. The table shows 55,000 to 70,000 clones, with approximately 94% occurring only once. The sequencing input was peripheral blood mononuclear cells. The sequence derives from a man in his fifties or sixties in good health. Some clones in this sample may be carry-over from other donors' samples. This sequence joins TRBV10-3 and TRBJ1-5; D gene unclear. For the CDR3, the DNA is TGTGCCATCAGTGGGGAATCGGGCAATCAGCCCCAGCATTTT. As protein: CAISGESGNQPQHF.